The next 27 T cell receptor beta chains were all read from a single sample in a study of cytomegalovirus exposure and HLA in healthy donors. The study ran its PCR with 60 Vbeta and 13 Jbeta primers. Sequenced by immunoSEQ multiplex PCR; TCRdb stores in-frame clones only, minus some. The data contain about 130,000 clones, 6.5% to 9.5% of them singletons. Sequenced sample: PBMCs. These receptors originate from a man aged 35-49 years in good health and CMV-seronegative.

The chain employs TRBV2 and TRBJ2-1; the match to TRBD1 covers 11 bases. The germline V gene encodes CDR1 SNHLY and CDR2 FYNNEI. J was trimmed by 7 bases and V by 8 bases; bases with no gene match: 4. The CDR3 runs to 13 residues. CDR3 region: CASPGTGGNEQFF. CDR3 nucleotide sequence: TGTGCCAGCCCCGGGACAGGGGGGAATGAGCAGTTCTTC.

The gene calls are TRBV30 and TRBJ1-1, with 7 bases matching TRBD1. The CDR3 has 13 residues. Germline V gene data show CDR1 as GTSNPN and CDR2 as SVGIG (reference sequence). J gave up 4 bases and V 3 bases, and 5 bases lay outside the gene matches. The CDR3 DNA sequence: TGTGCCTGGAGCTGGGACAGAGGCACTGAAGCTTTCTTT. Protein: CAWSWDRGTEAFF. Together with reference TRBV30 and TRBJ1-1, the CDR3 gives the full variable domain: SQTIHQWPATLVQPVGSPLSLECTVEGTSNPNLYWYRQAAGRGLQLLFYSVGIGQISSEVPQNLSASRPQDRQFILSSKKLLLSDSGFYLCAWSWDRGTEAFFGQGTRLTVV.

The CDR3 reads CASMPGKVSPLHF. CDR3 sequence (DNA): TGTGCCAGTATGCCCGGGAAAGTATCACCCCTCCACTTT. The J gene is TRBJ1-6, the V gene TRBV19, with no clear D. The germline gives CDR1 LNHDA, CDR2 SQIVND (reference sequence). The CDR3 spans 13 residues. V was shortened by 7 bases and J by 10 bases, with 14 bases between the two germline ends.

This clone came up many times. V usage is TRBV10-3 and J usage is TRBJ2-3; TRBD1 aligns across 7 bases. Germline CDR1 reads ENHRY; CDR2 reads SYGVKD. CDR3 size: 16 residues. With V trimmed by 3 bases and J by 4 bases, 10 bases remained unmatched. CDR3 nucleotide sequence: TGTGCCATCAGTGATCGGAGACAGGGTTCTGCAGATACGCAGTATTTT. Translating it yields CAISDRRQGSADTQYF.

This clone was observed a few times. This rearrangement joins TRBV20-1 to TRBJ2-1; D possibly corresponds to TRBD1 (6 bases). The CDR3 covers 10 residues. Germline V gives CDR1 DFQATT, CDR2 SNEGSKA (reference sequence). Trimming took 6 bases from V and 6 from J, leaving 6 bases between them. CDR3 nucleotide sequence: TGCAGTGCAGGGGGCAATGAGCAGTTCTTC. It codes for CSAGGNEQFF.

V usage is TRBV5-6 and J usage is TRBJ2-1; D is uncertain. The CDR3 loop spans 13 amino acids. V was cut by 5 bases and J by 8 bases, with 14 bases left in between. Germline-derived CDR1 and CDR2 are SGHDT and YYEEEE. The CDR3 DNA follows: TGTGCCAGCAGTCGATGGGCAACGGATGAGCAGTTCTTC. It codes for CASSRWATDEQFF. Using reference TRBV5-6 and TRBJ2-1 for the parts outside the CDR3, the full variable domain is DAGVTQSPTHLIKTRGQQVTLRCSPKSGHDTVSWYQQALGQGPQFIFQYYEEEERQRGNFPDRFSGHQFPNYSSELNVNALLLGDSALYLCASSRWATDEQFFGPGTRLTVL.

This clone was seen a handful of times. The rearrangement joins TRBV27 to TRBJ2-7, with 11 bases identical to TRBD2. Germline V lookup: CDR1 MNHEY, CDR2 SMNVEV (reference sequence). The junction had 4 bases not matched to a gene; V was cut back by 5 bases and J by 4 bases. This CDR3 comprises 14 residues. CDR3 loop: CASSIAGGLYEQYF. CDR3 DNA sequence: TGTGCCAGCAGTATAGCGGGGGGGTTATACGAGCAGTACTTC.

The chain combines TRBV28 with TRBJ2-3; TRBD2 matches 11 bases. Trimming at V came to 3 bases and at J to 2 bases, leaving 4 bases not matched to a gene. Per germline, CDR1 MDHEN and CDR2 SYDVKM. The CDR3 loop spans 16 amino acids. CDR3 DNA sequence: TGTGCCAGCAGTTTGGGACTAGCGGCAAACACAGATACGCAGTATTTT. This codes for CASSLGLAANTDTQYF. The full variable domain, its missing parts supplied by reference TRBV28 and TRBJ2-3, is DVKVTQSSRYLVKRTGEKVFLECVQDMDHENMFWYRQDPGLGLRLIYFSYDVKMKEKGDIPEGYSVSREKKERFSLILESASTNQTSMYLCASSLGLAANTDTQYFGPGTRLTVL.

This clone has only a few counts. The chain combines TRBV5-1 with TRBJ1-4, with TRBD1 identical over 10 bases. The CDR3 runs to 15 residues. Germline CDR1 SGHRS, CDR2 YFSETQ. V was clipped by 4 bases and J by 8 bases; unmatched bases: 8. The CDR3, as DNA: TGCGCCAGCAGCCGAGACAGGGGGCTAATGGAAAAACTGTTTTTT. Translated, it gives CASSRDRGLMEKLFF.

V usage is TRBV19 and J usage is TRBJ2-7; the match to TRBD2 covers 7 bases. J lost 4 bases, V lost 10 bases, and 4 bases had no gene match. The CDR3 is made up of 11 amino acids. CDR1 and CDR2 from the germline V gene are LNHDA and SQIVND (reference sequence). Written as DNA, the CDR3 is TGTGCCACGGGCGGGGGATACGAGCAGTACTTC. This translates into CATGGGYEQYF.

This clone was observed a few times. This sequence joins TRBV7-6 and TRBJ2-5, with D perhaps matching TRBD2 (6 bases). Germline CDR1 SGHVS, CDR2 FNYEAQ. This CDR3 has 16 residues. Trimming left V 5 bases short and J 1 base short, with 17 bases between. CDR3 DNA sequence: TGTGCCAGCAGCCCCAGGCTAGCGCCAACCCAAGAGACCCAGTACTTC. Translation gives CASSPRLAPTQETQYF. Full variable domain (missing parts from reference TRBV7-6 and TRBJ2-5): GAGVSQSPRYKVTKRGQDVALRCDPISGHVSLYWYRQALGQGPEFLTYFNYEAQQDKSGLPNDRFSAERPEGSISTLTIQRTEQRDSAMYRCASSPRLAPTQETQYFGPGTRLLVL.

This clone was seen a few times. J is TRBJ1-1 and V is TRBV5-1; D is undetermined. This CDR3 contains 13 residues. CDR1 and CDR2 from the germline V gene are SGHRS and YFSETQ. The V end was cut by 0 bases, the J end by 2 bases, with 5 bases between. The CDR3 region has the DNA TGCGCCAGCAGCTTGGAGAGAAACACTGAAGCTTTCTTT. It specifies CASSLERNTEAFF. The whole variable domain, filled in from reference TRBV5-1 and TRBJ1-1, reads KAGVTQTPRYLIKTRGQQVTLSCSPISGHRSVSWYQQTPGQGLQFLFEYFSETQRNKGNFPGRFSGRQFSNSRSEMNVSTLELGDSALYLCASSLERNTEAFFGQGTRLTVV.

This clone was counted only a few times. The chain links TRBV5-1 to TRBJ2-1; 8 bases match TRBD2. Looked up from germline, CDR1 is SGHRS and CDR2 is YFSETQ. V lost 1 base, J lost 5 bases, and 5 bases stayed unmatched. This CDR3 spans 15 amino acids. CDR3 residues: CASSLLRGANNEQFF. In DNA form, the CDR3 reads TGCGCCAGCAGCTTGTTGCGGGGGGCAAACAATGAGCAGTTCTTC.

This chain links TRBV5-1 with TRBJ1-3; 7 bases fit TRBD1. There are 15 residues in the CDR3. The germline V gene encodes CDR1 SGHRS and CDR2 YFSETQ. V was clipped by 4 bases and J by 0 bases; unmatched bases: 4. In DNA, the CDR3 is TGCGCCAGCAGCCTAGACAGGGACTCTGGAAACACCATATATTTT. Translating it yields CASSLDRDSGNTIYF.

In this sample, this clone turned up a few times. This chain joins TRBV2 and TRBJ2-3, with 9 bases matching TRBD2. Germline CDR1 reads SNHLY; CDR2 reads FYNNEI. This CDR3 has 14 residues. Trimming took 7 bases from V and 6 from J; bases not matched to a gene: 8. The CDR3 nucleotides are TGTGCCAGCAACCGACTTAGCGGGGGTGATACGCAGTATTTT. Amino acids: CASNRLSGGDTQYF.

This clone was counted only a few times. The chain is built from TRBV7-9 and TRBJ1-4; tentative D call: TRBD1 (5 bases). The ends were cut back, 5 bases at V and 3 bases at J, with 13 bases in the middle. Germline V CDR1 and CDR2: SEHNR, FQNEAQ (reference sequence). This CDR3 comprises 15 residues. CDR3 bases: TGTGCCAGCAGCCTACCCTCGGGGGCTAATGAAAAACTGTTTTTT. Protein: CASSLPSGANEKLFF.

This clone showed up just a few times. This chain uses TRBV5-1 with TRBJ1-1; possible D gene TRBD1, 6 bases. This CDR3 contains 16 residues. CDR1 SGHRS and CDR2 YFSETQ come from the germline V gene. Trimming took off 4 bases at V and 3 bases at J, with 19 bases between the two ends. For the CDR3, the DNA is TGCGCCAGCAGCGCCTTGACAGGCAATTTAGACACTGAAGCTTTCTTT. It codes for CASSALTGNLDTEAFF. The full variable domain, its missing parts supplied by reference TRBV5-1 and TRBJ1-1, is KAGVTQTPRYLIKTRGQQVTLSCSPISGHRSVSWYQQTPGQGLQFLFEYFSETQRNKGNFPGRFSGRQFSNSRSEMNVSTLELGDSALYLCASSALTGNLDTEAFFGQGTRLTVV.

This clone occurred a few times. The V and J genes are TRBV7-2 and TRBJ2-7; 10 bases line up with TRBD2. The CDR3 spans 16 residues. CDR1 and CDR2 (germline): SGHTA, FQGNSA. After removal of 5 bases from V and 3 bases from J, the junction contained 10 bases not matched to a gene. The CDR3 reads CASSNKVSSGGYEQYF. The CDR3, as DNA: TGTGCCAGCAGCAACAAGGTCTCTAGCGGGGGCTACGAGCAGTACTTC.

The table lists this clone with a few counts. The CDR3 coding sequence is TGTGCCAGCAGCTTACTAGGGGGCGGTTCACCCCTCCACTTT. Translation gives CASSLLGGGSPLHF. This chain joins TRBV7-2 and TRBJ1-6; 7 positions match TRBD1. Germline trimming cut 2 bases from V and 9 bases from J; bases unmatched to any gene: 4. The CDR3 sequence is 14 residues long. CDR1 is SGHTA, CDR2 FQGNSA, per germline.

V and J are TRBV9 and TRBJ2-1, with 7 nucleotides matching TRBD1. Germline lookup yields CDR1 SGDLS and CDR2 YYNGEE. With 4 bases clipped from V and 5 bases from J, the junction kept 9 bases outside the gene matches. CDR3 length equals 15 residues. The CDR3 loop is CASSLEGAPNNEQFF. The CDR3 bases are TGTGCCAGCAGCTTAGAGGGGGCCCCTAACAATGAGCAGTTCTTC.

This sequence joins TRBV7-9 and TRBJ2-3; maybe TRBD2 (7 bases). Trimming shortened V by 6 bases and J by 3 bases, and 19 bases separated the two germline ends. CDR3 length: 16 amino acids. The germline V gene encodes CDR1 SEHNR and CDR2 FQNEAQ (reference sequence). CDR3 region: CASRPSGDKSTDTQYF. The CDR3 DNA follows: TGTGCCAGCAGACCCAGCGGGGACAAATCAACAGATACGCAGTATTTT. Full variable domain (rest looked up from reference TRBV7-9 and TRBJ2-3): DTGVSQNPRHKITKRGQNVTFRCDPISEHNRLYWYRQTLGQGPEFLTYFQNEAQLEKSRLLSDRFSAERPKGSFSTLEIQRTEQGDSAMYLCASRPSGDKSTDTQYFGPGTRLTVL.

This clone turned up a few times. The CDR3 spells CASSQDSGGHNEQFF. CDR3 in DNA: TGTGCCAGCAGCCAAGATTCAGGAGGACACAATGAGCAGTTCTTC. V gene TRBV4-2 combines with J gene TRBJ2-1; D is perhaps TRBD2 (5 bases). The CDR3 runs to 15 residues. Germline CDR1 is LGHNA and CDR2 is YNFKEQ. With 0 bases removed from V and 5 bases from J, the gap between germline ends came to 11 bases.

This chain uses TRBV4-3 with TRBJ1-3; D call uncertain. The CDR3 sequence is 14 residues long. Germline V lookup: CDR1 LGHNA, CDR2 YSLEER. V lost 1 base to trimming and J lost 5 bases, with 9 bases between them. In nucleotides, the CDR3 is TGCGCCAGCAGCCAAGGGCCGGGAAGAAACACCATATATTTT. The encoded protein is CASSQGPGRNTIYF.

This clone was seen a handful of times. The V and J genes are TRBV30 and TRBJ1-2; D possibly corresponds to TRBD1 (5 bases). The CDR3 is 14 amino acids. With 4 bases removed from V and 6 bases from J, the gap between germline ends came to 18 bases. Germline-derived CDR1 and CDR2 are GTSNPN and SVGIG (reference sequence). The CDR3, as DNA: TGTGCCTGGACCCCCGGTAGGGGAATCGATGGCTACACCTTC. Amino acids: CAWTPGRGIDGYTF. The full variable domain, with the rest looked up from reference TRBV30 and TRBJ1-2, is SQTIHQWPATLVQPVGSPLSLECTVEGTSNPNLYWYRQAAGRGLQLLFYSVGIGQISSEVPQNLSASRPQDRQFILSSKKLLLSDSGFYLCAWTPGRGIDGYTFGSGTRLTVV.

This clone was found a few times. The chain employs TRBV28 and TRBJ2-3; 10 positions agree with TRBD1. In germline, CDR1 is MDHEN, CDR2 SYDVKM. The V and J ends lost 6 bases and 6 bases, in that order; junction bases with no gene match: 6. CDR3 length: 14 amino acids. For the CDR3, the DNA is TGTGCCAGCAGGTCCTGGACAGGGGGGGATACGCAGTATTTT. This codes for CASRSWTGGDTQYF.

The chain employs TRBV5-4 and TRBJ2-4; 11 bases fit TRBD1. The CDR3 runs 15 residues. Trimming took 3 bases from V and 8 from J; bases not matched to a gene: 7. CDR1 and CDR2 from the germline V gene are SGHNT and YYREEE (reference sequence). Here the CDR3 reads CASSSSRDRGDIQYF. CDR3 DNA: TGTGCCAGCAGCTCCAGCCGGGACAGGGGGGACATTCAGTACTTC.

The chain links TRBV4-1 to TRBJ1-2, with 8 bases fitting TRBD1. Trimming removed 1 base from V and 7 bases from J; junction bases left unmatched: 5. The germline V gene has CDR1 MGHRA and CDR2 YSYEKL. The length of the CDR3 is 14 residues. The CDR3 nucleotides are TGCGCCAGCAGCCAAGTGGACAGGGATACTGGCTACACCTTC. Translation: CASSQVDRDTGYTF.